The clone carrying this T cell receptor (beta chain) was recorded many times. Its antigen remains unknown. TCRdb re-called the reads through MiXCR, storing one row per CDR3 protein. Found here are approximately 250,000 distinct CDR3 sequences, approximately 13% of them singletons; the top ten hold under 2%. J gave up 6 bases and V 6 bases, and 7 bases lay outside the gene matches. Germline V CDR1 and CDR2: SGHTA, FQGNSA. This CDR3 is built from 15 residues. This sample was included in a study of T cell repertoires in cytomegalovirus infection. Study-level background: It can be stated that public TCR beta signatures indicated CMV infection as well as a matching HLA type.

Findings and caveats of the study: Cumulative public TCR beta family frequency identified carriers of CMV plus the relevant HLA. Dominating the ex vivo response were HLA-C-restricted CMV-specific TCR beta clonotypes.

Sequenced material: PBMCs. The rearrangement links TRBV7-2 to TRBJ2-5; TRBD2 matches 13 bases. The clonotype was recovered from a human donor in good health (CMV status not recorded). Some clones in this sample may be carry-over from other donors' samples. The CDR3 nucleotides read TGTGCCAGCAGTTGGACTAGCGGGAGAACGAAGACCCAGTACTTC. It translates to CASSWTSGRTKTQYF.